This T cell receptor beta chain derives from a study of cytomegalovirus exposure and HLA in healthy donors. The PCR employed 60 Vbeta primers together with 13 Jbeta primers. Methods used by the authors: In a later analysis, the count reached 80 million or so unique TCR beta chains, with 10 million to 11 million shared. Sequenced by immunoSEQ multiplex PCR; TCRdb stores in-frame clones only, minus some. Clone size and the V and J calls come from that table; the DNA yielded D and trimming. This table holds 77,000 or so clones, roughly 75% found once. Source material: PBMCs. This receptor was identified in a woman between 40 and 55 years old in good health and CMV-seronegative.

The CDR3 region is CAWSTGYGTEAFF. The CDR3 DNA follows: TGTGCCTGGAGTACGGGGTATGGCACTGAAGCTTTCTTT. V and J are TRBV30 and TRBJ1-1; D is uncertain. This CDR3 is built from 13 residues. Trimming took off 2 bases at V and 4 bases at J, with 11 bases between the two ends. The V gene's germline CDR1 is GTSNPN and CDR2 SVGIG (reference sequence).